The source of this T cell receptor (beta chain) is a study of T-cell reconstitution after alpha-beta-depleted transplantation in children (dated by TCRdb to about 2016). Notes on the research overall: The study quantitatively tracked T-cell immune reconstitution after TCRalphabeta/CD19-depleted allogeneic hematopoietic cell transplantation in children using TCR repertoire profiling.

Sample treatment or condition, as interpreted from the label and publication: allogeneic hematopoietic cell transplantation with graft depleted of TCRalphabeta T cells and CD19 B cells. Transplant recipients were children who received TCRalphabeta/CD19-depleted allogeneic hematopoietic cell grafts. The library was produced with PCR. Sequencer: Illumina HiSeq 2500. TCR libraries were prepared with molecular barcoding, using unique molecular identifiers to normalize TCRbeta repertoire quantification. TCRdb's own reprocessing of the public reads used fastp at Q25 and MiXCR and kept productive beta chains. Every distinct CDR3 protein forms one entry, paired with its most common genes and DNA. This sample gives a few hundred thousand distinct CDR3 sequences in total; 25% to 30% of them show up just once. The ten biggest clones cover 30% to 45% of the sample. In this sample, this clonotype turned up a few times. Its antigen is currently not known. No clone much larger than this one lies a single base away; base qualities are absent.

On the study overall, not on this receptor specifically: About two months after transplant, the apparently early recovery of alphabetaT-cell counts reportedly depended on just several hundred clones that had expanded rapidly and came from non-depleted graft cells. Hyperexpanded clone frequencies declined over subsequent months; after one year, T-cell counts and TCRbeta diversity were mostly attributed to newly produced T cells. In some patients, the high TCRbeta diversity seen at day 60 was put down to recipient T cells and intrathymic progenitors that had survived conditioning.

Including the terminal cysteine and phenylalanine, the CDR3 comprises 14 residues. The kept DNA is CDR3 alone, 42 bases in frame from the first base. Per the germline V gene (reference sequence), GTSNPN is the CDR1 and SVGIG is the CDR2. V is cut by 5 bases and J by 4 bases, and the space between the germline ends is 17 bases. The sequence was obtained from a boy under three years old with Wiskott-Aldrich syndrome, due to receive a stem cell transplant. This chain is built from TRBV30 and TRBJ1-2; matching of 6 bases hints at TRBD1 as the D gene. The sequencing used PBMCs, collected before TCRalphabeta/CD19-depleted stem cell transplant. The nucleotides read TGTGCCTGGGATAAGGACAGTCACCTCTATGGCTACACCTTC. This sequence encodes CAWDKDSHLYGYTF. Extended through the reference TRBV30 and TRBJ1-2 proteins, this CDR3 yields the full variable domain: SQTIHQWPATLVQPVGSPLSLECTVEGTSNPNLYWYRQAAGRGLQLLFYSVGIGQISSEVPQNLSASRPQDRQFILSSKKLLLSDSGFYLCAWDKDSHLYGYTFGSGTRLTVV.